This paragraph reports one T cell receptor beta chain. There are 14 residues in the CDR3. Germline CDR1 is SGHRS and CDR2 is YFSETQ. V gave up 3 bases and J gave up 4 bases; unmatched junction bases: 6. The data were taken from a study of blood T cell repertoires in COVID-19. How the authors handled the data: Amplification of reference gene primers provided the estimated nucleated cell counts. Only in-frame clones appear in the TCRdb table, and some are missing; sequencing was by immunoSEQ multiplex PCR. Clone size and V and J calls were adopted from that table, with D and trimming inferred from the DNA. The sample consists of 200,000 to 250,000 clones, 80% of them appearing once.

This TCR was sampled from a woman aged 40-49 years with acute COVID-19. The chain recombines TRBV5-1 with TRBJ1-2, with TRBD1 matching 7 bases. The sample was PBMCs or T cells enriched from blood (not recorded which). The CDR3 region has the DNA TGCGCCAGCAGCTCCCAGACAGGGCCCTATGGCTACACCTTC. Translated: CASSSQTGPYGYTF.